This T cell receptor beta chain is drawn from a study of blood T cell repertoires in COVID-19. The overall study: The origin of the acute and convalescent COVID-19 samples was the United States, Italy and Spain. In each case, the material was cDNA or gDNA derived from T cells, B-cell-depleted T cells, or PBMCs.

Generated by immunoSEQ multiplex PCR, the TCRdb table keeps only in-frame clones and is missing some. The data hold around 170,000 clones, with roughly four fifths observed a single time. Two consecutive negative NP/OP PCR tests, clearance, or resolved symptoms defined Cohort 3 recovery. The CDR3 spans 13 residues. CDR1 and CDR2 (germline): SQVTM, ANQGSEA. V lost 2 bases, J lost 5 bases, and 4 bases stayed unmatched. This chain joins TRBV29-1 and TRBJ1-2; 8 bases are a match to TRBD1. Sequences were obtained from PBMCs or T cells enriched from blood (not recorded which). This TCR derives from a man in his forties or fifties who had recovered from COVID-19. CDR3: CSVESDRGYGYTF. In DNA form, the CDR3 reads TGCAGCGTTGAATCTGACAGGGGATATGGCTACACCTTC.